This T cell receptor beta chain was documented in a study of blood T cell repertoires in COVID-19. Study details: From T cells, B-cell-depleted T cells, or PBMCs came the material, which was cDNA or gDNA.

V was clipped by 4 bases and J by 4 bases, with 20 bases between them. The CDR3 runs 16 residues. CDR1 and CDR2 from the germline V gene are SGHRS and YFSETQ. Clones were read by immunoSEQ multiplex PCR, and TCRdb kept only the in-frame ones, dropping some. The data hold 250,000 to 300,000 clones, with roughly 85% observed a single time. This clonotype was obtained from a woman in her seventies with acute or convalescent COVID-19. The sequencing sample was made of peripheral blood. This chain links TRBV5-1 with TRBJ1-2; D possibly corresponds to TRBD1 (5 bases). In DNA form, the CDR3 reads TGCGCCAGCAGCCCGTCCAGCGGGACGGCGTTCTATGGCTACACCTTC. Translated, it gives CASSPSSGTAFYGYTF.